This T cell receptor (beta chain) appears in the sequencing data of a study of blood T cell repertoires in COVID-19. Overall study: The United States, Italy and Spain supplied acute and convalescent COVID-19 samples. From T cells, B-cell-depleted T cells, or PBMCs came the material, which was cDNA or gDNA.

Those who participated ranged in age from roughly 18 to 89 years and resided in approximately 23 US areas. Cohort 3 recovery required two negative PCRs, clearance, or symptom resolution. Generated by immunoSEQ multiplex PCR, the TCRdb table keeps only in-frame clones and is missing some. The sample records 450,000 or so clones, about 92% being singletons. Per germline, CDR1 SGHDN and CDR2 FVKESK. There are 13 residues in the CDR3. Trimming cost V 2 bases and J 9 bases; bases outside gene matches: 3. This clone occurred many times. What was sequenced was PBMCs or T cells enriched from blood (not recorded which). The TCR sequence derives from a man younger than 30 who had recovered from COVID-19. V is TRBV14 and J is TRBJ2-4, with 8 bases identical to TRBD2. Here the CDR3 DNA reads TGTGCCAGCAGCCAAAGCGGGAGAGCCATTCAGTACTTC. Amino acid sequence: CASSQSGRAIQYF.